The clone carrying this TCR beta chain was found many times. TCRdb reprocessed the 5' RACE reads with MiXCR, giving one entry per CDR3 protein. The sample lists 100,000 to 150,000 distinct CDR3 sequences, roughly a tenth occurring once. Per germline, CDR1 LNHNV and CDR2 YYDKDF (reference sequence). V lost 0 bases, J lost 2 bases, and 8 bases lay in between. The CDR3 extends over 16 amino acids. This entry comes from a study of CD8 T cells in ankylosing spondylitis. The source is a male donor with ankylosing spondylitis or in good health (not recorded which). Material: blood, either unsorted or a sorted T cell fraction (not recorded which). The J gene is TRBJ2-6, the V gene TRBV15; no firm D call. CDR3 in amino acids: CATSRDRGAGANVLTF. The CDR3 nucleotides are TGTGCCACCAGCAGAGATCGAGGTGCTGGGGCCAACGTCCTGACTTTC.